The subject of this entry is one T cell receptor (beta chain). The target antigen is unknown. This record comes from a study of immune evolution from preneoplasia to lung adenocarcinoma. Overall study: HLA loss of heterozygosity: approximately 7.5% AIS, about 15% MIA, approximately 35% ADC, none AAH.

CDR1 is SGHTA and CDR2 is FQGTGA in the germline V gene. The V gene end was trimmed by 1 base and the J gene end by 6 bases; junction bases not matched to a gene: 10. The CDR3 totals 16 residues. Study results and caveats: KRAS-mutant nodules had the highest T cell clonality.

TCRdb's table, derived via immunoSEQ multiplex PCR, lists solely in-frame clones and lacks some. The sample comprises over 30,000 clones, 74% of which are singletons, and roughly 6.6% rests with the top ten. Patient tissue came from resections in Japan or China, 2014–2017. H&E slides confirmed each diagnosis, reviewed by two pathologists independently. This TCR was sampled from a person in their sixties or seventies with lung adenocarcinoma. This sequence joins TRBV7-3 and TRBJ2-7, with TRBD2 identical over 9 bases. The specimen sequenced was FFPE invasive lung adenocarcinoma tissue. The CDR3: CASSLNAAGGLSEQYF. The CDR3 nucleotides read TGTGCCAGCAGCTTAAATGCTGCGGGAGGGTTGTCCGAGCAGTACTTC.